This T cell receptor beta chain was sequenced for a study of T cell clonotyping in hematopoietic cell transplantation. In germline, CDR1 is SGHDN, CDR2 FVKESK. The CDR3 consists of 13 residues. Trimming took 6 bases from V and 3 from J, leaving 11 bases between them. Clones were read by immunoSEQ multiplex PCR, and TCRdb kept only the in-frame ones, dropping some. The data contain 27,000 or so clones, nearly 97% of them singletons. This chain uses TRBV14 with TRBJ1-2; TRBD1 might be the D (5 bases). Sequenced sample: peripheral blood mononuclear cells. This receptor was identified in a man aged 45-60 years in good health. Some clones in this sample may be carry-over from other donors' samples. CDR3: CASSRDRYYGYTF. Here the CDR3 DNA reads TGTGCCAGCAGTCGCGACAGATACTATGGCTACACCTTC.